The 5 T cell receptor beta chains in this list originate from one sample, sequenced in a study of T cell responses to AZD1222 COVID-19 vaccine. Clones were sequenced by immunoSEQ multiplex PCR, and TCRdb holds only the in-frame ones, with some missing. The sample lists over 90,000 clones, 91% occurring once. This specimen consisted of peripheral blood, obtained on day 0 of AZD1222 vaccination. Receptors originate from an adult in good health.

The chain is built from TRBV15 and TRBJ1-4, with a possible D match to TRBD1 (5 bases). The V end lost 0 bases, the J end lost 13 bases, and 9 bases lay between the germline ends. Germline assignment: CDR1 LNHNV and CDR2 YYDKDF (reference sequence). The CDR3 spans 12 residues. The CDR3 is CATSRDSGLLFF. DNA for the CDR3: TGTGCCACCAGCAGAGATTCAGGGTTACTGTTTTTT.

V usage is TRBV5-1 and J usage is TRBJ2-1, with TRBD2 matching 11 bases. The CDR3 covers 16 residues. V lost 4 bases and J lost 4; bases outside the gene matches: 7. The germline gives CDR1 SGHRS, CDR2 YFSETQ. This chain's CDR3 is CASSPRRTSGYNEQFF. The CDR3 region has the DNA TGCGCCAGCAGCCCGAGGCGGACTAGCGGGTACAATGAGCAGTTCTTC. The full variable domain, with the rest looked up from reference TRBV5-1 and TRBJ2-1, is KAGVTQTPRYLIKTRGQQVTLSCSPISGHRSVSWYQQTPGQGLQFLFEYFSETQRNKGNFPGRFSGRQFSNSRSEMNVSTLELGDSALYLCASSPRRTSGYNEQFFGPGTRLTVL.

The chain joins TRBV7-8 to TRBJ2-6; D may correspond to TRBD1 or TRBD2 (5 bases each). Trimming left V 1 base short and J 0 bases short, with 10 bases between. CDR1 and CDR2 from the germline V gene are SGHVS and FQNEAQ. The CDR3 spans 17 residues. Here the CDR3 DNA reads TGTGCCAGCAGCTTAGGGATAGGGACCTCTGGGGCCAACGTCCTGACTTTC. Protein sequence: CASSLGIGTSGANVLTF.

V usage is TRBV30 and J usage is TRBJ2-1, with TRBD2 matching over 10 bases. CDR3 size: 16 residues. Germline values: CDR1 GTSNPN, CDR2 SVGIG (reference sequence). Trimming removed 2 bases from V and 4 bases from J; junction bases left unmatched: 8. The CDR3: CAWSTKREGLYNEQFF. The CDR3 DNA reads TGTGCCTGGAGTACGAAGCGGGAGGGCCTATACAATGAGCAGTTCTTC.

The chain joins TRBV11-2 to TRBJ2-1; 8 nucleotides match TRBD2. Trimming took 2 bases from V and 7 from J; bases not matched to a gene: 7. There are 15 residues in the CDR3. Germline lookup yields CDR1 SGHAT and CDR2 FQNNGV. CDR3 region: CASSLLREGRNEQFF. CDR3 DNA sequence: TGTGCCAGCAGCTTACTTCGGGAGGGCCGAAATGAGCAGTTCTTC.